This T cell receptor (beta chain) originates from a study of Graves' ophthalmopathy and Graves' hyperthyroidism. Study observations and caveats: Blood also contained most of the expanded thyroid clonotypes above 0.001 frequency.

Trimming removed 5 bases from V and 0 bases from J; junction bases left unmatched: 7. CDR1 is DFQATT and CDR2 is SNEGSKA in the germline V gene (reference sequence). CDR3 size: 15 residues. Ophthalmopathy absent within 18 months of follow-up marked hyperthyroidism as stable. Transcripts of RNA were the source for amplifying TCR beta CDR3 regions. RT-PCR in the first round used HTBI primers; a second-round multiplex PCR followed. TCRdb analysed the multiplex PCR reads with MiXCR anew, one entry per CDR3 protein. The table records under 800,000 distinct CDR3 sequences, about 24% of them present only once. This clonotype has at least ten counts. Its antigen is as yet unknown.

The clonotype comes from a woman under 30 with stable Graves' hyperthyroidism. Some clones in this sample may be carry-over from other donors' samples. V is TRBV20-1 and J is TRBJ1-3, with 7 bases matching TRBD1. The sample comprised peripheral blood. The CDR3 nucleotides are TGCAGTGCTGGGGGACAGAAGTTCTCTGGAAACACCATATATTTT. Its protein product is CSAGGQKFSGNTIYF.